Listed below are T cell receptor beta chains from one sample, sequenced in a study of T cell responses to AZD1222 COVID-19 vaccine. Here immunoSEQ multiplex PCR was the method, and the copy in TCRdb shows in-frame clones only, minus some. The sample shows 100,000 to 150,000 clones, around 89% of them seen only once. Here the sequenced sample was peripheral blood, taken on day 0 of AZD1222 vaccination. The receptors here all came from an adult in good health. Each CDR3 is given with its conserved first and last residue. The order of the fields is clone size, D gene, J gene, V gene, CDR3 DNA, CDR3 protein. The D gene is left open where the match is weak. Clone size appears in some rows only: once, few, many, or a class for an expanded clone.

>once|NA|TRBJ1-1|TRBV18
TGTGCCAGCTCCGTGAGTCAGGGTCGGGAGGCTTTCTTT
CASSVSQGREAFF
>once|NA|TRBJ2-1|TRBV5-1
TGCGCCAGCAGCTTACTAGAGGGGGGCTCCTACAATGAGCAGTTCTTC
CASSLLEGGSYNEQFF
>NA|TRBD2|TRBJ2-1|TRBV9
TGTGCCAGCAGCCCGACTAGCGGGGGGATAAATGAGCAGTTCTTC
CASSPTSGGINEQFF
>NA|NA|TRBJ1-2|TRBV19
TGTGCCAGTAGTTCCCCAGGTCGTAACTATGGCTACACCTTC
CASSSPGRNYGYTF
>NA|NA|TRBJ2-3|TRBV5-1
TGCGCCAGCAGTCGACAAAGGGCGAGCACAGATACGCAGTATTTT
CASSRQRASTDTQYF
>NA|NA|TRBJ1-2|TRBV28
TGTGCCAGTAGGGGAACAGGGACGATTAACTATGGCTACACCTTC
CASRGTGTINYGYTF
>NA|NA|TRBJ2-1|TRBV5-1
TGCGCCAGCAGCTCGGACAGCTACAATGAGCAGTTCTTC
CASSSDSYNEQFF
>NA|NA|TRBJ2-3|TRBV5-1
TGCGCCAGCAGACCAAGCACAGATACGCAGTATTTT
CASRPSTDTQYF
>NA|NA|TRBJ1-3|TRBV7-8
TGTGCCAGCAGCTTAGTACCGGGAGGTGGAAACACCATATATTTT
CASSLVPGGGNTIYF
>NA|NA|TRBJ1-5|TRBV30
TGTGCCTGGAGTCGGGGAGGGGGTCAGCCCCAGCATTTT
CAWSRGGGQPQHF
>NA|NA|TRBJ2-1|TRBV24-1
TGTGCCACCAGTGACGGGCCGATAAATGAGCAGTTCTTC
CATSDGPINEQFF
>NA|NA|TRBJ1-2|TRBV30
TGTGCCTGGAGTCCGGGACCAGGGGACTACACCTTC
CAWSPGPGDYTF
>NA|TRBD2|TRBJ2-7|TRBV7-6
TGTGCCAGCAGCCCGAGGACTAGCGGTACCTACGAGCAGTACTTC
CASSPRTSGTYEQYF
>NA|NA|TRBJ2-4|TRBV21-1
TGTGCCAGCAGCAAAGGAGGGCGCTTCAGGCAGGGTGGCTCGTACATTCAGTACTTC
CASSKGGRFRQGGSYIQYF
>NA|NA|TRBJ2-7|TRBV5-4
TGTGCCAGCAGCCTCAGGGGCGCCTACGAGCAGTACTTC
CASSLRGAYEQYF
>NA|NA|TRBJ1-1|TRBV18
TGTGCCAGCTCCCCATTGACGAACACTGAAGCTTTCTTT
CASSPLTNTEAFF
>NA|TRBD1|TRBJ1-1|TRBV25-1
TGTGCCAGCAAAGGACAGGGAGAGACTGAAGCTTTCTTT
CASKGQGETEAFF
>NA|NA|TRBJ1-3|TRBV7-9
TGTGCCAGCAGCCAGACTTGGAGGCTCTCTGGAAACACCATATATTTT
CASSQTWRLSGNTIYF
>few|NA|TRBJ2-6|TRBV19
TGTGCCAGTAAGAAGAGCTCTGGGGCCAACGTCCTGACTTTC
CASKKSSGANVLTF
>NA|NA|TRBJ2-7|TRBV7-2
TGTGCCAGCAGCCCCTTCTACGAGCAGTACTTC
CASSPFYEQYF
>few|TRBD1|TRBJ2-7|TRBV18
TGTGCCAGCTCACCAATAGAGGGGGCCCGCGAGCAGTACTTC
CASSPIEGAREQYF
>NA|NA|TRBJ2-3|TRBV28
TGTGCCAGCAGTTTACGAGGGTTCGCAGATACGCAGTATTTT
CASSLRGFADTQYF
>NA|NA|TRBJ1-5|TRBV7-2
TGTGCCAGCAGCTATGACAGCCTTAATCAGCCCCAGCATTTT
CASSYDSLNQPQHF
>NA|TRBD1|TRBJ2-1|TRBV19
TGTGCCAGTAGGCGGACAGGGGAGGCTTCCAATGAGCAGTTCTTC
CASRRTGEASNEQFF
>NA|TRBD2|TRBJ2-3|TRBV5-1
TGCGCCAGCAGCACCGCATCTAGCGGGGTTATCACAGATACGCAGTATTTT
CASSTASSGVITDTQYF
>NA|NA|TRBJ2-3|TRBV18
TGTGCCAGCTCATCTGACGGGCTTTGGGCGCAGTATTTT
CASSSDGLWAQYF
>NA|NA|TRBJ2-6|TRBV5-1
TGCGCCAGCAGCTCAGGGGTAACTGGGGCCAACGTCCTGACTTTC
CASSSGVTGANVLTF
>NA|TRBD1|TRBJ1-1|TRBV6-2/TRBV6-3
TGTGCCAGCAGCTCACAGGACAGGACTGAAGCTTTCTTT
CASSSQDRTEAFF
>once|NA|TRBJ1-2|TRBV23-1
TGCGCCAGCACTCAAGGCGGGTATGGCTACACCTTC
CASTQGGYGYTF
>NA|NA|TRBJ1-1|TRBV11-3
TGTGCCAGCAGCTTAGGTGGAGCTAACACTGAAGCTTTCTTT
CASSLGGANTEAFF
>NA|TRBD1|TRBJ2-5|TRBV5-1
TGCGCCAGCTACCGGGACAGGGTCCAAGAGACCCAGTACTTC
CASYRDRVQETQYF
>NA|NA|TRBJ1-1|TRBV5-1
TGCGCCAGCAGCTTGGTCACCTCGGGGAACACTGAAGCTTTCTTT
CASSLVTSGNTEAFF
>NA|TRBD1|TRBJ2-1|TRBV3-1/TRBV3-2
TGTGCCAGCAGCCACCCGGGACAGGGGGCCAATGAGCAGTTCTTC
CASSHPGQGANEQFF
>NA|NA|TRBJ1-4|TRBV19
TGTGCCAGTAGCCATCAAGATAATGAAAAACTGTTTTTT
CASSHQDNEKLFF
>NA|NA|TRBJ2-1|TRBV7-9
TGTGCCAGCAGCTTAGAGGGCAGTGCGTACACCAACCCGGATGAGCAGTTCTTC
CASSLEGSAYTNPDEQFF
>NA|TRBD2|TRBJ2-1|TRBV28
TGTGCCAGCAGCCCCCGGGGACTAGCGGAACTCAGCTCTGATGAGCAGTTCTTC
CASSPRGLAELSSDEQFF
>NA|NA|TRBJ2-3|TRBV21-1
TGTGCCAGCAGCAGTCCTAGCGGGCGGTCCACAGATACGCAGTATTTT
CASSSPSGRSTDTQYF
>NA|NA|TRBJ1-6|TRBV2
TGTGCCAGCGGGACAAGGAGTAATTCACCCCTCCACTTT
CASGTRSNSPLHF
>NA|NA|TRBJ2-7|TRBV16
TGTGCCAGCAGCCATGGGTCCTACGAGCAGTACTTC
CASSHGSYEQYF
>NA|TRBD1|TRBJ1-1|TRBV27
TGTGCCAGCAGTTTATCGGGACAGACTAAAGCTTTCTTT
CASSLSGQTKAFF
>NA|NA|TRBJ2-2|TRBV11-2
TGTGCCAGCAGCTTTTCAGGCGTTCCAGGGGAGCTGTTTTTT
CASSFSGVPGELFF
>NA|TRBD1|TRBJ2-2|TRBV24-1
TGTGCCACCAGTGAGTCCGGGACAGGGTTTAGAACCGGGGAGCTGTTTTTT
CATSESGTGFRTGELFF
>NA|NA|TRBJ2-7|TRBV4-2
TGTGCCAGTGCCTCCCCTGGAGGCTACGAGCAGTACTTC
CASASPGGYEQYF
>NA|TRBD2|TRBJ2-3|TRBV5-4
TGTGCCAGCAGCTTGCGACTGGGAGGGACCACAGATACGCAGTATTTT
CASSLRLGGTTDTQYF
>once|TRBD2|TRBJ2-1|TRBV7-8
TGTGCCAGCAGCTTGGCTGATCGGGGACTAGCTGGGCTAAATGAGCAGTTCTTC
CASSLADRGLAGLNEQFF
>few|NA|TRBJ2-2|TRBV4-1
TGCGCCAGCAGCCAGAGGGATAAGGGGGAGCTGTTTTTT
CASSQRDKGELFF
>NA|NA|TRBJ2-2|TRBV5-6
TGTGCCTGGGGACGGTTTAACACCGGGGAGCTGTTTTTT
CAWGRFNTGELFF
>NA|NA|TRBJ2-6|TRBV29-1
TGCAGCGTTGCTGGACAGAGCTACCCTGGGGCCAACGTCCTGACTTTC
CSVAGQSYPGANVLTF
>NA|NA|TRBJ2-3|TRBV24-1
TGTGCCACCAGTGAGGTGGGTTCGGGCACAGATACGCAGTATTTT
CATSEVGSGTDTQYF
>NA|NA|TRBJ1-4|TRBV19
TGTGCCAGTAGTAGTCCGGGGATTAATGAAAAACTGTTTTTT
CASSSPGINEKLFF
>once|TRBD1|TRBJ2-7|TRBV19
TGTGCCAGTAGTCCCCGGGACAGGTCGGCTCTGTACTTC
CASSPRDRSALYF
>NA|TRBD1|TRBJ2-1|TRBV6-2/TRBV6-3
TGTGCCAGCAGTACCTCACAGGGGTTACCCGAGCAGTTCTTC
CASSTSQGLPEQFF
>NA|NA|TRBJ2-1|TRBV6-5
TGTGCCACCAATTCCGACAGAAGTCTATACAATGAGCAGTTCTTC
CATNSDRSLYNEQFF
>NA|TRBD2|TRBJ2-7|TRBV7-9
TGTGCCAGCAGCCGAACCGCCGGGGGGGAAATCTACGAGCAGTACTTC
CASSRTAGGEIYEQYF